This passage covers 12 T cell receptor beta chains from one sample sequenced in a study of CD4 T cells in relation to SARS-CoV-2 and coronaviruses (dated by TCRdb to the early 2020s). The library was built by means of the immunoSEQ multiplex PCR assay. Here the immuneACCESS table is served through TCRdb, limited to in-frame sequences with V and J called. Missing clones are a known gap in these copies; in checked studies unresolved V genes cover under half, and the rest lacks a known reason. The sample table lists about 56,000 clones, 90% to 95% of them with a count of one. The ten biggest clones cover about 0.4% of the sample. The sample was naive CD4+ T cells from PBMCs. Reading the label with the study, this specimen's cell subset or site is: naive CD4+ T cells isolated by negative enrichment. The receptors were sampled from an adult with COVID-19.

This rearrangement joins TRBV6-5 to TRBJ1-1; D may be TRBD1 (5 bases). This CDR3 has 13 amino acids. The germline V gene has CDR1 MNHEY and CDR2 SVGAGI. The ends were cut back, 8 bases at V and 1 base at J, with 11 bases in the middle. CDR3 DNA: TGTGCCAGCGGGCGGGGGGGGAACACTGAAGCTTTCTTT. It codes for CASGRGGNTEAFF.

V gene TRBV30 combines with J gene TRBJ2-1, with TRBD2 identical over 11 bases. J was trimmed by 0 bases and V by 4 bases; bases with no gene match: 2. Germline CDR1 is GTSNPN and CDR2 is SVGIG (reference sequence). The CDR3 contains 15 residues. The CDR3 sequence: CAWTSGRNSYNEQFF. The CDR3 DNA sequence: TGTGCCTGGACTAGCGGGAGGAACTCCTACAATGAGCAGTTCTTC.

V usage is TRBV24-1 and J usage is TRBJ2-7, with TRBD2 matching over 10 bases. The CDR3 covers 15 residues. V dropped 7 bases and J dropped 6; count of bases not matched to a gene: 11. The germline V gene encodes CDR1 KGHDR and CDR2 SFDVKD. The CDR3 spells CATSEGRSGRVEQYF. The CDR3 coding sequence is TGTGCCACCAGCGAAGGCAGGAGCGGGAGGGTCGAGCAGTACTTC.

The genes are TRBV6-2 or TRBV6-3 and TRBJ2-2; no reliable D call. The CDR3 consists of 17 residues. Germline-derived CDR1 and CDR2 are MNHEY and SVGEGT. Trimming pared 2 bases from V and 5 bases from J, leaving 18 bases between. CDR3 sequence: CASSYGLGSLTTGELFF. The CDR3 bases are TGTGCCAGCAGTTACGGTTTGGGCAGTCTAACGACCGGGGAGCTGTTTTTT.

The chain links TRBV5-1 to TRBJ2-3; 13 bases match TRBD2. The trim removed 9 bases at V and 5 bases at J, leaving 9 bases unmatched. Per germline, CDR1 SGHRS and CDR2 YFSETQ. This CDR3 is built from 15 residues. The CDR3 spells CATRTSGSSIDTQYF. CDR3 nucleotides: TGCGCCACCCGGACTAGCGGGAGTAGTATAGATACGCAGTATTTT. Full variable domain (missing parts from reference TRBV5-1 and TRBJ2-3): KAGVTQTPRYLIKTRGQQVTLSCSPISGHRSVSWYQQTPGQGLQFLFEYFSETQRNKGNFPGRFSGRQFSNSRSEMNVSTLELGDSALYLCATRTSGSSIDTQYFGPGTRLTVL.

The chain joins TRBV7-2 to TRBJ2-4, with a tentative D call TRBD1 (6 bases). V lost 1 base to trimming and J lost 7 bases, with 14 bases between them. The CDR3 has 15 amino acids. Looked up from germline, CDR1 is SGHTA and CDR2 is FQGNSA. In DNA form, the CDR3 reads TGTGCCAGCAGCTTAGACTTTGGGGGCGTGAACATTCAGTACTTC. This codes for CASSLDFGGVNIQYF.

The chain carries TRBV15 and TRBJ2-1; 9 bases map to TRBD2. The germline CDR1 and CDR2 sequences are LNHNV and YYDKDF (reference sequence). V lost 5 bases, J lost 7 bases, and 15 bases stayed unmatched. The CDR3 is 17 amino acids. DNA of the CDR3: TGTGCCACCAGCCTTACCGGTAGCGGGAGTGGGGGGAATGAGCAGTTCTTC. Protein product: CATSLTGSGSGGNEQFF.

This clone was counted a single time. The J gene is TRBJ1-5, the V gene TRBV28; 10 bases are shared with TRBD1. Germline values: CDR1 MDHEN, CDR2 SYDVKM. J was trimmed by 5 bases and V by 1 base; bases with no gene match: 14. The CDR3 is 19 residues long. This chain's CDR3 is CASSLYPSTGGFLDQPQHF. In nucleotides, the CDR3 is TGTGCCAGCAGTTTATACCCCTCGACAGGGGGCTTTCTTGATCAGCCCCAGCATTTT.

This chain uses TRBV18 with TRBJ1-2, with 9 nucleotides matching TRBD1. Losses at the gene ends were 6 bases for V and 4 bases for J; bases not matched to a gene: 3. CDR1 KGHSH and CDR2 LQKENI come from the germline V gene. The CDR3 sequence is 13 residues long. CDR3 loop: CASSRDRAYGYTF. The CDR3, as DNA: TGTGCCAGCTCCCGGGACAGGGCCTATGGCTACACCTTC.

The chain recombines TRBV7-2 with TRBJ2-1; 9 bases agree with TRBD2. Germline CDR1 SGHTA, CDR2 FQGNSA. Unmatched junction bases numbered 8, after V lost 1 base and J lost 7 bases. This CDR3 region has 16 residues. As DNA, the CDR3 is TGTGCCAGCAGCTTAGTGAACCTAGCGGGAATTAATGAGCAGTTCTTC. It is translated as CASSLVNLAGINEQFF.

The gene calls are TRBV30 and TRBJ2-3; unclear D gene. This CDR3 contains 11 residues. The V gene's germline CDR1 is GTSNPN and CDR2 SVGIG (reference sequence). V lost 4 bases, J lost 6 bases, and 8 bases lay in between. The CDR3 here is CAWIWSDTQYF. CDR3 DNA: TGTGCCTGGATATGGTCGGATACGCAGTATTTT.

The J gene is TRBJ2-1, the V gene TRBV15; 11 positions agree with TRBD2. Germline V gene lookup returns CDR1 LNHNV and CDR2 YYDKDF (reference sequence). V lost 0 bases, J lost 7 bases, and 17 bases stayed unmatched. CDR3 length equals 20 residues. DNA for the CDR3: TGTGCCACCAGCAGAGAAGACTTTCGTTGGACTAGCGGGCTTGTGAATGAGCAGTTCTTC. Translating gives CATSREDFRWTSGLVNEQFF.